Listed below are T cell receptor beta chains from one sample, sequenced in a study of T-cell memory formation after mild COVID-19. TCRdb re-called the 5' RACE reads through MiXCR, storing one row per CDR3 protein. The sample includes 250,000 to 350,000 distinct CDR3 sequences, approximately 15% seen only once; the top ten take roughly a fifth. Material for sequencing was PBMCs or a T cell subset sorted from them (not recorded which). The receptors originated from a man between 18 and 35 years old who had mild COVID-19 (a few samples of this study predate the infection). Cell type and time point are not known. The CDR3 runs from the conserved cysteine through the conserved F or W. The D gene is left open where the match is weak.

V gene,D gene,J gene,CDR3 protein
TRBV7-9,.,TRBJ2-1,CASIDQGGLNEQFF
TRBV7-9,.,TRBJ2-3,CASSLYGDTDTQYF
TRBV10-2,.,TRBJ1-1,CASTMGRLNTEAFF
TRBV9,.,TRBJ2-3,CASSRWGEDTQYF
TRBV4-1,TRBD1,TRBJ1-6,CASSQGQPNSPLHF
TRBV7-7,TRBD1,TRBJ2-5,CASSLTGPVETQYF
TRBV18,TRBD1,TRBJ2-3,CASSPGQGTDTQYF
TRBV6-1,TRBD1,TRBJ1-2,CASNSYRGLYYGYTF
TRBV6-1,.,TRBJ2-3,CASRTQGTDTQYF
TRBV7-9,TRBD2,TRBJ2-3,CASSARLFSGGNTQYF